Each of the 20 T cell receptor beta chains below was sequenced from the same sample in a study of vaccination and CD4 T cells after COVID-19. In TCRdb, the PCR reads were re-called with MiXCR into one record per CDR3 protein. This table holds around 31,000 distinct CDR3 sequences, roughly 50% found once. Time point here: late sampling 161 to 241 days after vaccination in three convalescent patients. The material was CD4+ T cells from blood, obtained about 7 months after SARS-CoV-2 vaccination. These receptors were obtained from a human donor who had recovered from COVID-19.

J is TRBJ2-7 and V is TRBV24-1; tentatively, D is TRBD1 (7 bases). The CDR3 is made up of 17 amino acids. Germline CDR1 is KGHDR and CDR2 is SFDVKD. Trimming took off 10 bases at V and 2 bases at J, with 26 bases between the two ends. The CDR3 here is CATFYAGGRSTTYEQYF. In DNA, the CDR3 is TGTGCCACGTTTTATGCAGGGGGGAGGTCGACCACCTACGAGCAGTACTTC.

The chain combines TRBV11-2 with TRBJ1-5; tentative D call: TRBD1 (5 bases). Between the trimmed V and J ends, which lost 1 base and 4 bases, there was a span of 8 bases. Germline CDR1 SGHAT, CDR2 FQNNGV. CDR3 length: 14 amino acids. CDR3 sequence reads: CASSLGGANQPQHF. In DNA form, the CDR3 reads TGTGCCAGCAGCTTAGGCGGGGCAAATCAGCCCCAGCATTTT.

In this sample, this clonotype turned up a few times. The chain has TRBV7-2 and TRBJ1-6, with 7 positions matching TRBD1. Losses at the gene ends were 4 bases for V and 8 bases for J; bases not matched to a gene: 8. Germline V gives CDR1 SGHTA, CDR2 FQGNSA. The CDR3 is 15 amino acids. The CDR3 DNA reads TGTGCCAGCAGCTCCGCGGGACAGTATCATTCACCCCTCCACTTT. It codes for CASSSAGQYHSPLHF.

The chain links TRBV7-9 to TRBJ2-1, with 9 bases matching TRBD2. The CDR3 is made up of 15 amino acids. V gave up 5 bases and J gave up 5 bases; unmatched junction bases: 7. The germline CDR1 and CDR2 sequences are SEHNR and FQNEAQ (reference sequence). This CDR3 is CASSPSLAGDNEQFF. The CDR3 DNA reads TGTGCCAGCAGCCCTAGCTTAGCGGGAGACAATGAGCAGTTCTTC.

CDR3 in amino acids: CASSPPDSYNEQFF. Here the CDR3 DNA reads TGTGCCAGCAGTCCGCCCGACTCTTACAATGAGCAGTTCTTC. V is TRBV28 and J is TRBJ2-1; D is unclear. The CDR3 consists of 14 residues. Between the trimmed V and J ends, which lost 5 bases and 4 bases, there was a span of 12 bases. Germline V lookup: CDR1 MDHEN, CDR2 SYDVKM.

This clonotype has a handful of counts. The chain uses TRBV19 and TRBJ1-5; TRBD1 agrees at 7 bases. J lost 1 base, V lost 4 bases, and 7 bases had no gene match. From germline, CDR1 is LNHDA and CDR2 SQIVND (reference sequence). The CDR3 spans 16 residues. The CDR3 sequence is CASSTRTGVSNQPQHF. The CDR3 DNA reads TGTGCCAGTAGTACAAGGACAGGAGTAAGCAATCAGCCCCAGCATTTT.

The gene calls are TRBV7-2 and TRBJ2-3, with TRBD2 matching over 9 bases. This CDR3 has 15 amino acids. Germline V gives CDR1 SGHTA, CDR2 FQGNSA. The ends lost 2 bases at V and 3 bases at J; junction bases unmatched: 3. The CDR3 is CASSLRGGGTDTQYF. As DNA, the CDR3 is TGTGCCAGCAGCTTACGCGGGGGGGGAACAGATACGCAGTATTTT.

This clonotype has more than one count but fewer than ten. The CDR3 coding sequence is TGTGCCAGCAGCTTAGGGACAGCTTCCTACAATGAGCAGTTCTTC. It encodes CASSLGTASYNEQFF. The chain joins TRBV7-2 to TRBJ2-1; the D gene is possibly TRBD1 (6 bases). CDR3 size: 15 residues. Germline values: CDR1 SGHTA, CDR2 FQGNSA. V lost 1 base and J lost 1, with 8 bases in between.

The V and J genes are TRBV7-3 and TRBJ1-1; the D is unclear. The CDR3 runs to 12 residues. Germline loops: CDR1 SGHTA, CDR2 FQGTGA. V was cut by 5 bases and J by 2 bases, with 6 bases left in between. CDR3 sequence reads: CASSKVNTEAFF. CDR3 sequence (DNA): TGTGCCAGCAGCAAGGTAAACACTGAAGCTTTCTTT.

The chain has TRBV7-3 and TRBJ2-3, with 8 bases that match TRBD1. The germline CDR1 and CDR2 sequences are SGHTA and FQGTGA. This CDR3 spans 14 amino acids. V lost 6 bases and J lost 1; bases outside the gene matches: 3. The CDR3 loop reads CASSPGQGTDTQYF. The CDR3 DNA reads as TGTGCCAGCAGTCCGGGACAGGGCACAGATACGCAGTATTTT.

Concerning this clonotype itself: The final CDR3 position lacks the conserved phenylalanine or tryptophan, pointing to a likely read error. This chain links TRBV24-1 with TRBJ2-5, with D perhaps matching TRBD1 (6 bases). Germline-derived CDR1 and CDR2 are KGHDR and SFDVKD. V lost 3 bases and J 1 base, leaving 11 bases between the germline ends. The CDR3 has 15 residues. Written as DNA, the CDR3 is TGTGCCACCAGTGATCTTAAGGGGGTCCAAGAGACCCAGTACTTA. Protein product: CATSDLKGVQETQYL.

The chain combines TRBV28 with TRBJ1-1; D gene ambiguous. The V end lost 3 bases, the J end lost 8 bases, and 7 bases lay between the germline ends. Germline V lookup: CDR1 MDHEN, CDR2 SYDVKM. The CDR3 loop spans 11 amino acids. CDR3 sequence reads: CASSLTSEAFF. The CDR3 nucleotides read TGTGCCAGCAGTTTGACCAGCGAAGCTTTCTTT.

V usage is TRBV15 and J usage is TRBJ2-1; 13 nucleotides line up with TRBD2. The germline V gene has CDR1 LNHNV and CDR2 YYDKDF (reference sequence). V dropped 3 bases and J dropped 5; count of bases not matched to a gene: 7. The CDR3 has 17 residues. The CDR3 DNA is TGTGCCACCAGCAGGACCACTAGCGGGAGGGCCAACAATGAGCAGTTCTTC. It translates to CATSRTTSGRANNEQFF.

V gene TRBV7-9 combines with J gene TRBJ1-6; tentative D call: TRBD1 (6 bases). Looked up from germline, CDR1 is SEHNR and CDR2 is FQNEAQ (reference sequence). The CDR3 runs to 17 residues. V was pared by 2 bases and J by 4 bases, with 15 bases between. CDR3 loop: CASSLRGTSFYNSPLHF. The CDR3 DNA reads TGTGCCAGCAGCTTAAGGGGGACATCGTTTTATAATTCACCCCTCCACTTT.

The chain has TRBV27 and TRBJ2-7; 12 bases fit TRBD2. Germline V gene lookup returns CDR1 MNHEY and CDR2 SMNVEV (reference sequence). V shed 6 bases, J shed 2 bases, and the junction held 17 bases outside the gene matches. This CDR3 contains 19 residues. CDR3 sequence reads: CASSKNSPGLAGLTYEQYF. CDR3 sequence (DNA): TGTGCCAGCAGCAAGAACTCTCCGGGACTAGCGGGCTTAACCTACGAGCAGTACTTC.

This clonotype was detected once. V and J are TRBV10-1 and TRBJ2-7; 8 bases are a match to TRBD2. The germline V gene encodes CDR1 WNHNN and CDR2 SYGVQD (reference sequence). CDR3 size: 13 residues. Trimming took 10 bases from V and 2 from J; bases not matched to a gene: 7. The chain's CDR3 is CAIEREKAYEQYF. Here the CDR3 DNA reads TGCGCCATCGAGCGGGAGAAAGCCTACGAGCAGTACTTC.

The CDR3 nucleotides read TGTGCCAGCAGTTTACGCCGACAGGGGGTGGCCTACGAGCAGTACTTC. It yields the protein CASSLRRQGVAYEQYF. The chain carries TRBV27 and TRBJ2-7, with TRBD1 matching over 9 bases. V trimming: 2 bases; J trimming: 2 bases; junction bases outside the gene matches: 7. Germline V gives CDR1 MNHEY, CDR2 SMNVEV (reference sequence). This CDR3 comprises 16 residues.

The genes are TRBV28 and TRBJ2-7; D not resolved. CDR1 and CDR2 from the germline V gene are MDHEN and SYDVKM. This CDR3 is built from 12 residues. V lost 6 bases, J lost 6 bases, and 12 bases lay in between. As DNA, the CDR3 is TGTGCCAGCAGCGGCGCAGGATTCGAGCAGTACTTC. Translating it yields CASSGAGFEQYF.

As DNA, the CDR3 is TGCAGTGCTAGAGACCCCGGGACTGCCTACGAGCAGTACTTC. Its protein product is CSARDPGTAYEQYF. This chain uses TRBV20-1 with TRBJ2-7; a weak D match, TRBD2 (6 bases). The germline V and J ends were trimmed by 0 bases and 2 bases, with 11 bases remaining between them. This CDR3 spans 14 amino acids. Germline lookup yields CDR1 DFQATT and CDR2 SNEGSKA (reference sequence).

This clonotype is categorized as medium-sized. The V gene is TRBV19, the J gene TRBJ1-5, with D perhaps matching TRBD1 (5 bases). Germline V gene sequence: CDR1 LNHDA, CDR2 SQIVND (reference sequence). V lost 4 bases and J lost 1, with 17 bases in between. The CDR3 runs 17 residues. The CDR3 region is CASSTGTGYHSNQPQHF. The CDR3 DNA is TGTGCCAGTAGTACAGGGACCGGGTACCACAGCAATCAGCCCCAGCATTTT.